This TCR beta chain derives from a study of T cells after yellow fever vaccination. Across the whole study: Each low-cell-number fraction was prepared by means of SMART-Seq v4 Ultra Low Input. Study-wide results and limits: Relatively few clonotypes were ones that appeared in both CD4 and CD8 compartments.

From germline, CDR1 is SGHTA and CDR2 FQGTGA. The CDR3 is 14 amino acids. Trimming at V came to 3 bases and at J to 4 bases, leaving 4 bases not matched to a gene. This clonotype was counted a few times. Its target is unknown. TCRdb reprocessed the 5' RACE reads with MiXCR, giving one entry per CDR3 protein. This table has 200,000 to 300,000 distinct CDR3 sequences, 13% appearing once. The sample was CD4+ T cells sorted from PBMCs, taken 45 days after the yellow fever booster vaccination. The clonotype originates from a man between 25 and 39 years old who received the YFV17D yellow fever vaccine. The chain carries TRBV7-3 and TRBJ2-3, with 7 positions matching TRBD2. The CDR3 nucleotides are TGTGCCAGCAGCTTGTCCACTAGCGCAGATACGCAGTATTTT. The encoded protein is CASSLSTSADTQYF. Full variable domain (outside the CDR3, taken from reference TRBV7-3 and TRBJ2-3): GAGVSQTPSNKVTEKGKYVELRCDPISGHTALYWYRQSLGQGPEFLIYFQGTGAADDSGLPNDRFFAVRPEGSVSTLKIQRTERGDSAVYLCASSLSTSADTQYFGPGTRLTVL.